Listed here are 19 T cell receptor beta chains from one sample, sequenced in a study of cytomegalovirus exposure and HLA in healthy donors. The PCR employed 60 Vbeta primers together with 13 Jbeta primers. This table comes from immunoSEQ multiplex PCR, and its TCRdb copy is limited to in-frame clones, with some not included. The sample contains fewer than 40,000 clones, about 67% of which appear only once. Sequencing was performed on PBMCs. These receptors were obtained from a man aged 40-49 years in good health and CMV-seropositive.

This clone showed up just a few times. The rearrangement links TRBV7-8 to TRBJ2-3; TRBD2 agrees at 11 bases. Germline-derived CDR1 and CDR2 are SGHVS and FQNEAQ. V shed 3 bases, J shed 4 bases, and the junction held 3 bases outside the gene matches. The CDR3 covers 15 residues. CDR3 in DNA: TGTGCCAGCAGCTTTCGTAGCGGGGGGGCAGATACGCAGTATTTT. This encodes CASSFRSGGADTQYF.

This clone was counted only a few times. V and J are TRBV27 and TRBJ2-6; no reliable D call. The germline CDR1 and CDR2 sequences are MNHEY and SMNVEV (reference sequence). This CDR3 region has 14 residues. V was trimmed by 2 bases and J by 0 bases, leaving 2 bases between them. In DNA form, the CDR3 reads TGTGCCAGCAGTTTACGCTCTGGGGCCAACGTCCTGACTTTC. It specifies CASSLRSGANVLTF.

Concerning this clone itself: Possible read error: a much larger clone is one base away. The chain's CDR3 is CASLTGTSGGAYERYF. CDR3 coding DNA: TGTGCCAGCTTAACCGGGACTAGCGGGGGGGCCTACGAGCGGTACTTC. The chain joins TRBV5-6 to TRBJ2-5; TRBD2 agrees at 16 bases. The germline V gene encodes CDR1 SGHDT and CDR2 YYEEEE. The CDR3 sequence is 16 residues long. V shed 7 bases and J 13 bases; nucleotides not matched to a gene: 16.

The rearrangement joins TRBV7-2 to TRBJ2-3, with D perhaps TRBD2 (7 bases). The CDR3 covers 18 residues. The germline gives CDR1 SGHTA, CDR2 FQGNSA. V was shortened by 1 base and J by 0 bases, with 17 bases between the two germline ends. The CDR3: CASSLVGYGGPSTDTQYF. CDR3 DNA: TGTGCCAGCAGCTTAGTCGGGTACGGGGGGCCAAGCACAGATACGCAGTATTTT.

The rearrangement links TRBV29-1 to TRBJ1-1; possible D gene TRBD1, 6 bases. The V end lost 6 bases, the J end lost 5 bases, and 13 bases lay between the germline ends. The CDR3 is made up of 12 amino acids. CDR1 SQVTM and CDR2 ANQGSEA come from the germline V gene. This chain's CDR3 is CSVAQGFTEAFF. For the CDR3, the DNA is TGCAGCGTCGCACAGGGCTTTACTGAAGCTTTCTTT.

As to this clone: One end of the junction varies from germline; a read error may be responsible. The chain is built from TRBV5-1 and TRBJ2-7; possibly TRBD1 for D (9 bases). In germline, CDR1 is SGHRS, CDR2 YFSETQ. The CDR3 has 14 residues. The CDR3 coding sequence is TGCACCAGCAGCGGGGGACAGGGTATCTACGAGCAGTACTTC. Translation gives CTSSGGQGIYEQYF.

This clone was detected a few times. This chain links TRBV7-6 with TRBJ2-3; a weak D match, TRBD1 (6 bases). Germline loops: CDR1 SGHVS, CDR2 FNYEAQ. The CDR3 has 14 amino acids. Trimming left V 4 bases short and J 6 bases short, with 14 bases between. The CDR3 loop is CASSSRGSGDTQYF. The DNA of the CDR3 is TGTGCCAGCAGCTCCAGGGGTTCAGGTGATACGCAGTATTTT.

The rearrangement links TRBV25-1 to TRBJ2-2; 7 nucleotides line up with TRBD1. V lost 2 bases to trimming and J lost 6 bases; unmatched junction nucleotides: 3. Germline V gene data show CDR1 as MGHDK and CDR2 as SYGVNS. The CDR3 runs 14 residues. CDR3 sequence: CASSEGTDSGELFF. CDR3 sequence (DNA): TGTGCCAGCAGTGAAGGGACAGACTCCGGGGAGCTGTTTTTT.

The chain couples TRBV6-6 to TRBJ1-1, with TRBD1 matching over 10 bases. Trimming removed 2 bases from V and 9 bases from J; junction bases left unmatched: 9. Germline V gene sequence: CDR1 MNHNY, CDR2 SVGAGI (reference sequence). This CDR3 has 15 amino acids. CDR3 bases: TGTGCCAGCAGTTACCCCCCGGGACAGGGGCCGCAAGCTTTCTTT. Amino acids: CASSYPPGQGPQAFF.

This clone has just one count. The chain recombines TRBV29-1 with TRBJ2-3; TRBD1 aligns across 7 bases. Germline V gene data show CDR1 as SQVTM and CDR2 as ANQGSEA. The CDR3 spans 15 residues. The junction had 3 bases not matched to a gene; V was cut back by 0 bases and J by 0 bases. CDR3 loop: CSVEDPQGSTDTQYF. CDR3 DNA: TGCAGCGTTGAAGATCCACAGGGGAGCACAGATACGCAGTATTTT.

The gene calls are TRBV2 and TRBJ2-3; 8 bases agree with TRBD2. In germline, CDR1 is SNHLY, CDR2 FYNNEI. J was trimmed by 6 bases and V by 7 bases; bases with no gene match: 6. The CDR3 is 13 amino acids. The CDR3 here is CASKGTSYDTQYF. In DNA form, the CDR3 reads TGTGCCAGCAAAGGGACTAGTTATGATACGCAGTATTTT. Full variable domain (missing parts from reference TRBV2 and TRBJ2-3): EPEVTQTPSHQVTQMGQEVILRCVPISNHLYFYWYRQILGQKVEFLVSFYNNEISEKSEIFDDQFSVERPDGSNFTLKIRSTKLEDSAMYFCASKGTSYDTQYFGPGTRLTVL.

The chain has TRBV5-5 and TRBJ2-2, with D tentatively TRBD2 (6 bases). The CDR3 loop spans 15 amino acids. The germline CDR1 and CDR2 sequences are SGHKS and YYEKEE (reference sequence). V lost 9 bases to trimming and J lost 4 bases, with 19 bases between them. CDR3 sequence: CATAPGQGLTGELFF. The DNA for the CDR3 is TGTGCCACCGCTCCGGGCCAGGGACTCACCGGGGAGCTGTTTTTT.

This clone was counted a few times. V usage is TRBV19 and J usage is TRBJ2-5; D gene ambiguous. Per the germline V gene, CDR1 is LNHDA and CDR2 is SQIVND (reference sequence). The V end was cut by 1 base, the J end by 12 bases, with 9 bases between. The CDR3 is made up of 11 amino acids. As DNA, the CDR3 is TGTGCCAGTAGTATAGTACTCCCAAAGTACTTC. This translates into CASSIVLPKYF.

The chain recombines TRBV5-5 with TRBJ2-5; 7 positions agree with TRBD2. The J call may not be correct, given that the DNA end is closer to TRBJ2-7. The germline CDR1 and CDR2 sequences are SGHKS and YYEKEE (reference sequence). CDR3 length: 17 residues. CDR3 loop: CASSGRSSGDPRYEQYF. Written as DNA, the CDR3 is TGTGCCAGCAGCGGCCGGTCCAGCGGGGACCCCCGGTACGAGCAGTACTTC.

The CDR3 sequence: CASSWFLREDYGYTF. In nucleotides, the CDR3 is TGTGCCAGCAGCTGGTTCTTGCGAGAGGACTATGGCTACACCTTC. This chain links TRBV5-6 with TRBJ1-2; D is undetermined. With 3 bases removed from V and 3 bases from J, the gap between germline ends came to 15 bases. The CDR3 has 15 amino acids. CDR1 SGHDT and CDR2 YYEEEE come from the germline V gene.

The chain employs TRBV2 and TRBJ2-5; D unresolved. Trimming took off 0 bases at V and 5 bases at J, with 10 bases between the two ends. The CDR3 extends over 14 amino acids. Germline values: CDR1 SNHLY, CDR2 FYNNEI. This CDR3 is CASSEAPLEETQYF. In DNA form, the CDR3 reads TGTGCCAGCAGTGAAGCGCCCCTGGAGGAGACCCAGTACTTC.

V usage is TRBV29-1 and J usage is TRBJ2-1; maybe TRBD1 (6 bases). Trimming took 7 bases from V and 6 from J, leaving 10 bases between them. The V gene's germline CDR1 is SQVTM and CDR2 ANQGSEA. The CDR3 length is 11 residues. DNA for the CDR3: TGCAGCGCTGACAGGTCCAATGAGCAGTTCTTC. It translates to CSADRSNEQFF.

A single count supports this clone. V and J are TRBV7-3 and TRBJ2-5; tentative D call: TRBD2 (6 bases). This CDR3 has 15 residues. CDR1 and CDR2 from the germline V gene are SGHTA and FQGTGA. The V end was cut by 0 bases, the J end by 2 bases, with 10 bases between. The CDR3 is CASSLTGRPQETQYF. The CDR3 DNA reads TGTGCCAGCAGCTTAACGGGGAGGCCACAAGAGACCCAGTACTTC.

This clone was seen only a few times. The chain carries TRBV18 and TRBJ1-4, with D possibly TRBD1 on 5 matching bases. The V end was cut by 2 bases, the J end by 8 bases, with 12 bases between. CDR3 size: 14 residues. Germline assignment: CDR1 KGHSH and CDR2 LQKENI. This CDR3 is CASSPSGRGEKLFF. The CDR3 nucleotides read TGTGCCAGCTCACCATCCGGGAGGGGCGAAAAACTGTTTTTT.